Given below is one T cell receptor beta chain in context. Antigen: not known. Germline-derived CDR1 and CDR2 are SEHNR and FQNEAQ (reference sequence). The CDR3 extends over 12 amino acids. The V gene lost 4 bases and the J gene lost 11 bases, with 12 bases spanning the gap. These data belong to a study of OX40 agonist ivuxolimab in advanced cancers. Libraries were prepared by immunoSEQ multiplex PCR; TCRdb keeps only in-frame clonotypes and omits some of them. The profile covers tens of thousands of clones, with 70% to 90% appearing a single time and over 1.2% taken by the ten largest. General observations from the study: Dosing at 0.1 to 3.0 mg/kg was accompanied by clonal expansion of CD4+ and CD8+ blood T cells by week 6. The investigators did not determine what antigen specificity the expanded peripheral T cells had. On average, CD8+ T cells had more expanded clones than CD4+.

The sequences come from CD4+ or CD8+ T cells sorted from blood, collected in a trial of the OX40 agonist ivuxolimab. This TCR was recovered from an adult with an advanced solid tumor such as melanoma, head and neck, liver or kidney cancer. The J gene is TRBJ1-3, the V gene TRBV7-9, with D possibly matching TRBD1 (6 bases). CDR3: CASSSGEWAIYF. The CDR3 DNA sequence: TGTGCCAGCAGCTCAGGGGAATGGGCCATATATTTT. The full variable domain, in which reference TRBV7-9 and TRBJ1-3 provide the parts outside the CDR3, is DTGVSQNPRHKITKRGQNVTFRCDPISEHNRLYWYRQTLGQGPEFLTYFQNEAQLEKSRLLSDRFSAERPKGSFSTLEIQRTEQGDSAMYLCASSSGEWAIYFGEGSWLTVV.